Below, one T cell receptor beta chain is given with its context. The germline V gene encodes CDR1 LNHDA and CDR2 SQIVND (reference sequence). The junction had 6 bases not matched to a gene; V was cut back by 3 bases and J by 7 bases. The CDR3 is 15 residues long. Sequencing was performed with immunoSEQ multiplex PCR; in TCRdb, only in-frame clones are kept and a portion is missing. Among 140,000 to 150,000 clones, roughly 88% were seen once, and the ten largest hold about 9.4%. This entry comes from a study of blood T cell repertoires in COVID-19. Study details: Italy, Spain and the United States were the sources of the convalescent and acute COVID-19 samples. PBMCs, B-cell-depleted T cells, or T cells provided the cDNA or gDNA that made up the material.

The TCR was taken from a man aged 55 to 70 with active or convalescent COVID-19. Source material: peripheral blood. The chain combines TRBV19 with TRBJ1-2; 12 nucleotides align to TRBD1. The CDR3 is CASSIPGQGAPGYTF. In nucleotides, the CDR3 is TGTGCCAGTAGTATCCCGGGACAGGGGGCGCCTGGCTACACCTTC. Full variable domain (remainder filled in from reference TRBV19 and TRBJ1-2): DGGITQSPKYLFRKEGQNVTLSCEQNLNHDAMYWYRQDPGQGLRLIYYSQIVNDFQKGDIAEGYSVSREKKESFPLTVTSAQKNPTAFYLCASSIPGQGAPGYTFGSGTRLTVV.